The 30 T cell receptor beta chains below were found in one sample sequenced in a study of OX40 agonist ivuxolimab in advanced cancers. TCRdb's table, derived via immunoSEQ multiplex PCR, lists solely in-frame clones and lacks some. This sample yields around 70,000 clones, of which roughly 90% are seen a single time; roughly 0.98% belongs to the top ten. Sequencing was performed on CD4+ or CD8+ T cells sorted from blood, taken in a trial of the OX40 agonist ivuxolimab. Receptors originate from an adult with an advanced solid tumor such as melanoma, head and neck, liver or kidney cancer.

Notes on this clone: The same CDR3 also results from other DNA sequences found in this sample. This chain connects TRBV29-1 to TRBJ2-7; 10 bases fit TRBD1. Germline CDR1 and CDR2: SQVTM and ANQGSEA. The CDR3 loop spans 12 amino acids. V dropped 7 bases and J dropped 3; count of bases not matched to a gene: 3. For the CDR3, the DNA is TGCAGCGCTGGACAGGGGGGCTACGAGCAGTACTTC. Translation: CSAGQGGYEQYF.

V is TRBV30 and J is TRBJ1-5; D remains ambiguous. V lost 3 bases, J lost 3 bases, and 18 bases lay in between. There are 16 residues in the CDR3. From germline, CDR1 is GTSNPN and CDR2 SVGIG (reference sequence). The CDR3 DNA reads as TGTGCCTGGAGCGCGAGTGGAAGCCGAGACAATCAGCCCCAGCATTTT. This sequence encodes CAWSASGSRDNQPQHF. The full variable domain, completed using reference TRBV30 and TRBJ1-5, is SQTIHQWPATLVQPVGSPLSLECTVEGTSNPNLYWYRQAAGRGLQLLFYSVGIGQISSEVPQNLSASRPQDRQFILSSKKLLLSDSGFYLCAWSASGSRDNQPQHFGDGTRLSIL.

V usage is TRBV6-1 and J usage is TRBJ1-3; unclear D gene. In germline, CDR1 is MNHNS, CDR2 SASEGT. Trimming stripped 2 bases from V and 0 bases from J, with 5 bases between. There are 14 residues in the CDR3. The CDR3 coding sequence is TGTGCCAGCAGTGAAAGGAGCTCTGGAAACACCATATATTTT. Protein sequence: CASSERSSGNTIYF.

This clone came up a few times. V is TRBV5-5 and J is TRBJ1-4; 8 nucleotides match TRBD1. The CDR3 spans 15 residues. Germline loops: CDR1 SGHKS, CDR2 YYEKEE (reference sequence). V shed 5 bases and J 5 bases; nucleotides not matched to a gene: 8. The CDR3 loop is CASRRGGTGNEKLFF. As DNA, the CDR3 is TGTGCCAGCAGGCGCGGCGGGACAGGAAATGAAAAACTGTTTTTT.

The chain couples TRBV27 to TRBJ2-7; D is ambiguous. The CDR3 has 14 amino acids. V was shortened by 5 bases and J by 0 bases, with 11 bases between the two germline ends. Germline V gene lookup returns CDR1 MNHEY and CDR2 SMNVEV (reference sequence). The CDR3 spells CASSLRQSSYEQYF. CDR3 sequence (DNA): TGTGCCAGCAGTCTTCGGCAAAGCTCCTACGAGCAGTACTTC.

The V call is TRBV7-9, the J call TRBJ1-5, with 10 bases identical to TRBD1. From germline, CDR1 is SEHNR and CDR2 FQNEAQ (reference sequence). Germline trimming cut 4 bases from V and 4 bases from J; bases unmatched to any gene: 7. CDR3 size: 16 residues. CDR3 residues: CASSSKGTGENQPQHF. The CDR3 DNA reads as TGTGCCAGCAGCTCTAAAGGGACAGGGGAGAATCAGCCCCAGCATTTT.

As DNA, the CDR3 is TGTGCCAGCAGACGGGACAGGGGTGACGCCGGGGAGCTGTTTTTT. Translation gives CASRRDRGDAGELFF. The rearrangement joins TRBV6-6 to TRBJ2-2, with 10 bases matching TRBD1. The CDR3 is 15 residues long. Germline V lookup: CDR1 MNHNY, CDR2 SVGAGI (reference sequence). Trimming at V came to 6 bases and at J to 6 bases, leaving 7 bases not matched to a gene.

The chain uses TRBV7-9 and TRBJ1-3; D is unclear. V was cut by 1 base and J by 4 bases, with 2 bases left in between. Looked up from germline, CDR1 is SEHNR and CDR2 is FQNEAQ (reference sequence). The CDR3 is made up of 12 amino acids. The CDR3, as DNA: TGTGCCAGCAGCTTAGAGGGAAACACCATATATTTT. Its protein is CASSLEGNTIYF.

The chain joins TRBV5-4 to TRBJ2-7, with TRBD2 matching 13 bases. The junction had 7 bases not matched to a gene; V was cut back by 4 bases and J by 6 bases. Germline CDR1 and CDR2: SGHNT and YYREEE (reference sequence). This CDR3 is built from 15 residues. CDR3 residues: CASSVPGLAGTEQYF. Written as DNA, the CDR3 is TGTGCCAGCAGCGTACCGGGACTAGCGGGAACCGAGCAGTACTTC.

V gene TRBV7-9 combines with J gene TRBJ2-5; D unclear. Trimming pared 5 bases from V and 5 bases from J, leaving 18 bases between. CDR3 length equals 15 residues. Per the germline V gene, CDR1 is SEHNR and CDR2 is FQNEAQ (reference sequence). CDR3 nucleotides: TGTGCCAGCAGCCTCCAAAAGGCGCTCGGGGAGACCCAGTACTTC. It yields the protein CASSLQKALGETQYF.

This clone was detected a few times. V gene TRBV6-1 combines with J gene TRBJ1-5; D not resolved. CDR3 length: 16 residues. V lost 4 bases, J lost 9 bases, and 22 bases lay in between. Germline CDR1 and CDR2: MNHNS and SASEGT. In DNA, the CDR3 is TGTGCCAGCAGTGTAGGTGGCCGGCAGGAGTCGGGGCCCCAGCATTTT. Amino acids: CASSVGGRQESGPQHF.

This chain joins TRBV19 and TRBJ1-4, with no clear D. Looked up from germline, CDR1 is LNHDA and CDR2 is SQIVND (reference sequence). Deletions cut 3 bases from V and 6 bases from J, with 8 bases between. The CDR3 has 13 residues. The CDR3 DNA sequence: TGTGCCAGTAGTATGAAGGCGGATGAAAAACTGTTTTTT. It encodes CASSMKADEKLFF.

This chain connects TRBV28 to TRBJ1-6, with D hard to call. The V gene lost 6 bases and the J gene lost 7 bases, with 16 bases spanning the gap. The CDR3 covers 15 residues. CDR1 MDHEN and CDR2 SYDVKM come from the germline V gene. The CDR3 nucleotides are TGTGCCAGCAGACTAGAGATCACTGGAAATTCACCCCTCCACTTT. Its protein is CASRLEITGNSPLHF.

Of note for this clone: A junction end diverges from the germline sequence, so it may reflect a read error. The CDR3 DNA reads as TGTGCCGGCTCACCACTACCAGGGGGAATGTACGAGCAGTACTTC. Translating gives CAGSPLPGGMYEQYF. The chain is built from TRBV18 and TRBJ2-7; 7 bases match TRBD1. CDR1 is KGHSH, CDR2 LQKENI, per germline. The CDR3 contains 15 residues.

The gene calls are TRBV7-2 and TRBJ1-2, with unresolved D. The CDR3 has 11 residues. CDR1 and CDR2 (germline): SGHTA, FQGNSA. V lost 5 bases to trimming and J lost 8 bases, with 9 bases between them. The CDR3 sequence is CASSPLYGYTF. Written as DNA, the CDR3 is TGTGCCAGCAGCCCTTTGTACGGCTACACCTTC.

This clone was seen more than once but under ten times. J is TRBJ2-1 and V is TRBV6-4, with TRBD1 matching 8 bases. V lost 3 bases, J lost 9 bases, and 7 bases stayed unmatched. CDR3 length: 14 amino acids. The germline gives CDR1 MRHNA, CDR2 SNTAGT. For the CDR3, the DNA is TGTGCCAGCAGTGAAAGGCAGGGGGCTGTTGAGCAGTTCTTC. It encodes CASSERQGAVEQFF.

The sample holds one count of this clone. The chain recombines TRBV4-2 with TRBJ2-1; D unclear. This CDR3 is 12 amino acids long. The V and J ends lost 5 bases and 9 bases respectively, with 11 bases between them. CDR1 and CDR2 (germline): LGHNA, YNFKEQ. As DNA, the CDR3 is TGTGCCAGCAGCGCCTCTAGGGTTGAGCAGTTCTTC. Its translation is CASSASRVEQFF.

The chain recombines TRBV7-2 with TRBJ2-3; D uncertain. V was trimmed by 2 bases and J by 6 bases, leaving 15 bases between them. Germline loops: CDR1 SGHTA, CDR2 FQGNSA. The CDR3 is 15 amino acids. The CDR3 DNA reads TGTGCCAGCAGCTTACCTAGTCCTGTCCGTGATACGCAGTATTTT. It is translated as CASSLPSPVRDTQYF.

The genes are TRBV6-5 and TRBJ2-1; 8 bases map to TRBD2. The CDR3 runs to 16 residues. Germline V gene data show CDR1 as MNHEY and CDR2 as SVGAGI. V lost 0 bases, J lost 6 bases, and 7 bases stayed unmatched. This CDR3 reads CASSYSGLAGFNEQFF. The CDR3 region has the DNA TGTGCCAGCAGTTACTCGGGGCTAGCGGGTTTCAATGAGCAGTTCTTC.

The V call is TRBV27, the J call TRBJ2-2, with TRBD1 matching 8 bases. Looked up from germline, CDR1 is MNHEY and CDR2 is SMNVEV (reference sequence). With V trimmed by 4 bases and J by 1 base, 11 bases remained unmatched. The CDR3 covers 18 residues. The CDR3 loop is CASSWLRTGIRNTGELFF. The CDR3 DNA reads TGTGCCAGCAGTTGGCTTCGGACAGGGATTAGGAACACCGGGGAGCTGTTTTTT.

This clone has only one observation. This rearrangement joins TRBV18 to TRBJ2-6, with TRBD1 identical over 8 bases. The germline CDR1 and CDR2 sequences are KGHSH and LQKENI. The CDR3 covers 23 residues. The V and J ends lost 4 bases and 3 bases, in that order; junction bases with no gene match: 26. CDR3 residues: CASSLASGTGLGVRQDGANVLTF. DNA of the CDR3: TGTGCCAGCTCACTCGCTTCCGGGACAGGCCTGGGGGTCCGACAGGATGGGGCCAACGTCCTGACTTTC.

The chain uses TRBV19 and TRBJ1-4; unclear D gene. The germline V gene encodes CDR1 LNHDA and CDR2 SQIVND (reference sequence). This CDR3 comprises 14 residues. V was shortened by 7 bases and J by 0 bases, with 9 bases between the two germline ends. The CDR3 is CASKDGATNEKLFF. Written as DNA, the CDR3 is TGTGCCAGTAAAGACGGAGCAACTAATGAAAAACTGTTTTTT.

This clone was seen only once. This CDR3 is CASVWRGMADTQYF. CDR3 nucleotide sequence: TGTGCCAGCGTTTGGAGGGGGATGGCAGATACGCAGTATTTT. This sequence joins TRBV6-6 and TRBJ2-3; either TRBD1 or TRBD2 may supply D (6 bases each). The CDR3 sequence is 14 residues long. In germline, CDR1 is MNHNY, CDR2 SVGAGI (reference sequence). V lost 8 bases and J lost 4, with 16 bases in between.

The rearrangement uses TRBV7-2 and TRBJ2-1; perhaps TRBD1 as D (6 bases). V lost 6 bases and J lost 10, with 22 bases in between. CDR3 length: 15 residues. Germline loops: CDR1 SGHTA, CDR2 FQGNSA. CDR3 bases: TGTGCCAGCAGTTCCTCGACAGGCCAGAGCCGGGAGCAGTTCTTC. This sequence encodes CASSSSTGQSREQFF. Looking up the rest from reference TRBV7-2 and TRBJ2-1 gives the full variable domain: GAGVSQSPSNKVTEKGKDVELRCDPISGHTALYWYRQSLGQGLEFLIYFQGNSAPDKSGLPSDRFSAERTGGSVSTLTIQRTQQEDSAVYLCASSSSTGQSREQFFGPGTRLTVL.

The chain links TRBV28 to TRBJ2-4; 11 bases are a match to TRBD1. The CDR3 spans 17 residues. Germline V gene data show CDR1 as MDHEN and CDR2 as SYDVKM. Trimming removed 5 bases from V and 3 bases from J; junction bases left unmatched: 9. The DNA for the CDR3 is TGTGCCAGCAGTCCCAGGGGACAGGGGGTGGTCAAAAACATTCAGTACTTC. As protein: CASSPRGQGVVKNIQYF.

The chain recombines TRBV6-6 with TRBJ2-1; D might be TRBD2 (6 bases). Germline CDR1 and CDR2: MNHNY and SVGAGI (reference sequence). V lost 11 bases to trimming and J lost 0 bases, with 20 bases between them. The CDR3 has 16 amino acids. CDR3 sequence (DNA): TGTGCCGGTTCCCATTGGGGGGTAAGCTCCTACAATGAGCAGTTCTTC. This codes for CAGSHWGVSSYNEQFF.

The chain couples TRBV5-1 to TRBJ2-1, with D perhaps being TRBD1 or TRBD2 (5 bases each). The CDR3 contains 16 residues. Germline V gene data show CDR1 as SGHRS and CDR2 as YFSETQ. The V and J ends lost 5 bases and 2 bases respectively, with 17 bases between them. CDR3 sequence reads: CASSYTGTATYNEQFF. CDR3 bases: TGCGCCAGCAGTTATACGGGGACCGCCACCTACAATGAGCAGTTCTTC. Full variable domain (outside the CDR3, taken from reference TRBV5-1 and TRBJ2-1): KAGVTQTPRYLIKTRGQQVTLSCSPISGHRSVSWYQQTPGQGLQFLFEYFSETQRNKGNFPGRFSGRQFSNSRSEMNVSTLELGDSALYLCASSYTGTATYNEQFFGPGTRLTVL.

The chain uses TRBV7-2 and TRBJ1-1; D is unclear. Germline V lookup: CDR1 SGHTA, CDR2 FQGNSA. CDR3 length: 14 amino acids. Trimming pared 0 bases from V and 8 bases from J, leaving 13 bases between. This chain's CDR3 is CASSLAGGEGEAFF. CDR3 nucleotide sequence: TGTGCCAGCAGCTTAGCAGGTGGGGAGGGCGAAGCTTTCTTT.

This chain uses TRBV19 with TRBJ2-5; D possibly corresponds to TRBD2 (6 bases). V was pared by 3 bases and J by 5 bases, with 13 bases between. CDR1 is LNHDA and CDR2 is SQIVND in the germline V gene (reference sequence). The CDR3 totals 14 residues. CDR3 bases: TGTGCCAGTAGTATCCCGACTAGATTTGAGACCCAGTACTTC. It yields the protein CASSIPTRFETQYF.

This clone showed up just once. This rearrangement joins TRBV6-1 to TRBJ1-5, with TRBD1 matching over 8 bases. Looked up from germline, CDR1 is MNHNS and CDR2 is SASEGT. This CDR3 is built from 15 residues. Losses at the gene ends were 2 bases for V and 6 bases for J; bases not matched to a gene: 6. In DNA form, the CDR3 reads TGTGCCAGCAGTGAACAGGGGGCTTCTGGTCAGCCCCAGCATTTT. Protein sequence: CASSEQGASGQPQHF.